The rows below give T cell receptor beta chains drawn from one sample of a study of blood T cell repertoires in COVID-19. This table comes from immunoSEQ multiplex PCR, and its TCRdb copy is limited to in-frame clones, with some not included. This table holds tens of thousands of clones, about 90% found once. The sample consisted of peripheral blood. The receptors derive from a man between 70 and 80 years old with acute or convalescent COVID-19. CDR3s include the opening cysteine and the closing phenylalanine or tryptophan. A D gene is named only where the DNA matches it firmly. Where a row states a size, it is once, few, many or the class of an expanded clone; other rows omit it.

V	D	J	size	CDR3	DNA
TRBV4-1	TRBD2	TRBJ2-7	once	CASSQSRVGGLSSGTSYEQYF	TGCGCCAGCAGCCAATCCCGGGTGGGGGGATTATCTAGCGGGACGTCCTACGAGCAGTACTTC
TRBV9	TRBD1	TRBJ1-6	NA	CASSVGQGENSPLHF	TGTGCCAGCAGCGTAGGCCAGGGGGAGAATTCACCCCTCCACTTT
TRBV3-1/TRBV3-2	TRBD1	TRBJ1-4	NA	CASSRGTGFEKLFF	TGTGCCAGCAGCCGTGGGACAGGGTTTGAAAAACTGTTTTTT
TRBV7-9	TRBD1	TRBJ2-7	NA	CASSQTGYEQYF	TGTGCCAGCAGCCAGACAGGGTACGAGCAGTACTTC
TRBV5-6	TRBD1	TRBJ2-1	NA	CASSSWDRGLYNEQFF	TGTGCCAGCAGCTCTTGGGACAGGGGGTTGTACAATGAGCAGTTCTTC
TRBV15	NA	TRBJ2-7	once	CATSRDRFIIDSQLSSYEQYF	TGTGCCACCAGCAGAGATCGTTTTATAATAGACAGTCAGCTTTCCTCCTACGAGCAGTACTTC
TRBV30	TRBD1	TRBJ2-7	NA	CAWSGGSLYEQYF	TGTGCCTGGTCAGGGGGCTCCCTCTACGAGCAGTACTTC
TRBV5-4	NA	TRBJ1-1	NA	CASSPQNRVNTEAFF	TGTGCCAGCAGCCCCCAGAACAGGGTGAACACTGAAGCTTTCTTT
TRBV28	TRBD1	TRBJ1-4	NA	CASSLRGDRGSEKLFF	TGTGCCAGCAGTTTAAGGGGCGACAGGGGGAGTGAAAAACTGTTTTTT
TRBV4-1	NA	TRBJ2-6	NA	CASSRPGANVLTF	TGCGCCAGCAGCCGGCCTGGGGCCAACGTCCTGACTTTC
TRBV6-5	TRBD1	TRBJ1-1	NA	CASSRQGAWTEAFF	TGTGCCAGCAGTAGACAGGGGGCGTGGACTGAAGCTTTCTTT
TRBV5-5	TRBD1	TRBJ1-3	NA	CASGTGARNTIYF	TGTGCCAGCGGGACAGGGGCAAGAAACACCATATATTTT
TRBV3-1/TRBV3-2	TRBD2	TRBJ2-7	once	CASSLGPGGEQYF	TGTGCCAGCAGCCTCGGCCCGGGGGGCGAGCAGTACTTC
TRBV7-2	NA	TRBJ1-5	few	CASSLAGQPQHF	TGTGCCAGCAGCTTAGCCGGTCAGCCCCAGCATTTT
TRBV19	NA	TRBJ2-2	NA	CASSIPGGRELFF	TGTGCCAGTAGTATACCCGGGGGTAGGGAGCTGTTTTTT
TRBV28	TRBD1	TRBJ2-1	NA	CASSLHGQGSSEQFF	TGTGCCAGCAGTTTGCACGGACAGGGGAGTTCTGAGCAGTTCTTC
TRBV5-4	NA	TRBJ2-2	few	CASSLGAGAAGELFF	TGTGCCAGCAGCTTGGGTGCAGGGGCAGCCGGGGAGCTGTTTTTT
TRBV7-2	TRBD2	TRBJ2-7	NA	CASSFSGSPSYEQYF	TGTGCCAGCAGCTTCAGCGGGAGTCCCTCCTACGAGCAGTACTTC
TRBV15	NA	TRBJ1-2	NA	CATSRDQVAAGYTF	TGTGCCACCAGCAGAGATCAAGTAGCTGCGGGATACACCTTC
TRBV28	TRBD1	TRBJ2-7	NA	CASSLAGTGLYEQYF	TGTGCCAGCAGTTTAGCCGGGACAGGACTCTACGAGCAGTACTTC
TRBV7-8	NA	TRBJ1-5	NA	CASSLPGGNQPQHF	TGTGCCAGCAGCCTACCGGGGGGTAATCAGCCCCAGCATTTT
TRBV7-9	TRBD2	TRBJ2-2	NA	CASSFGGSPTGELFF	TGTGCCAGCAGCTTCGGGGGGTCTCCCACCGGGGAGCTGTTTTTT
TRBV19	NA	TRBJ1-2	NA	CASSEGGVVYGYTF	TGTGCCAGTAGTGAGGGGGGGGTCGTCTATGGCTACACCTTC
TRBV28	NA	TRBJ1-3	NA	CASRAPGATGNTIYF	TGTGCCAGCAGGGCACCAGGGGCTACTGGAAACACCATATATTTT
TRBV19	NA	TRBJ2-2	NA	CASRDSSTGELFF	TGTGCCAGTAGGGACTCATCCACCGGGGAGCTGTTTTTT
TRBV9	TRBD1	TRBJ2-7	NA	CASSDGQGEYEQYF	TGTGCCAGCAGCGACGGACAGGGGGAGTACGAGCAGTACTTC